This T cell receptor (beta chain) originates from a study of T cell responses to AZD1222 COVID-19 vaccine. Study conclusions and caveats: After the peak T cell response, and only then, were repertoires sampled. White British people made up most donors, females outnumbered males, and clonal diversity was possibly underestimated.

Details on this clone: Its antigen is currently unknown.

The length of the CDR3 is 16 residues. The V end lost 2 bases, the J end lost 0 bases, and 11 bases lay between the germline ends. From germline, CDR1 is MNHNS and CDR2 SASEGT. Doses given second, at about 4 or about 12 weeks, were pooled. Profiled with immunoSEQ multiplex PCR; TCRdb holds only in-frame clones, not every one. The sample includes roughly 99,000 clones, approximately 90% of them seen just once. The genes are TRBV6-1 and TRBJ1-3, with D perhaps matching TRBD1 (6 bases). The specimen comprised peripheral blood, sampled 28 days after the second AZD1222 dose. This clonotype was sampled from an adult who received the AZD1222 COVID-19 vaccine. CDR3 in amino acids: CASSEKQGNSGNTIYF. The CDR3 DNA reads as TGTGCCAGCAGTGAAAAACAGGGCAACTCTGGAAACACCATATATTTT.